These T cell receptor beta chains were read from a single sample in a study of radiotherapy plus CTLA-4 blockade in lung cancer. The assay was immunoSEQ multiplex PCR, and TCRdb's table has in-frame clones only and misses some. This sample carries 40,000 to 45,000 clones, roughly four fifths of them seen once, and the ten largest clones take approximately 2.6%. The sequencing here drew on peripheral blood, taken from a patient treated with radiotherapy plus ipilimumab. These receptors all stem from a human donor with non-small cell lung cancer whose response to radiotherapy plus ipilimumab could not be evaluated. The CDR3 runs from the conserved cysteine through the conserved F or W. The order of the fields is clone size, D gene, V gene, J gene, CDR3 protein, CDR3 DNA. A D gene is named only where the DNA matches it firmly. Where a row states a size, it is once, few, many or the class of an expanded clone; other rows omit it.

clone size: NA
D gene: TRBD2
V gene: TRBV28
J gene: TRBJ2-7
CDR3 protein: CASSFTTSGRPHEQYF
CDR3 DNA: TGTGCCAGCAGTTTTACGACTAGCGGGAGGCCCCACGAGCAGTACTTC

clone size: NA
D gene: NA
V gene: TRBV19
J gene: TRBJ2-3
CDR3 protein: CASSMETRNTDTQYF
CDR3 DNA: TGTGCCAGTAGTATGGAGACCAGAAACACAGATACGCAGTATTTT

clone size: few
D gene: NA
V gene: TRBV9
J gene: TRBJ2-3
CDR3 protein: CASSPKEPRGGFTDTQYF
CDR3 DNA: TGTGCCAGCAGCCCCAAAGAGCCCAGGGGCGGATTCACAGATACGCAGTATTTT

clone size: NA
D gene: NA
V gene: TRBV5-8
J gene: TRBJ2-7
CDR3 protein: CASGRQVYEQYF
CDR3 DNA: TGTGCCAGCGGCCGACAGGTCTACGAGCAGTACTTC

clone size: once
D gene: TRBD2
V gene: TRBV4-2
J gene: TRBJ2-3
CDR3 protein: CASSQGVGTSADTQYF
CDR3 DNA: TGTGCCAGCAGCCAAGGGGTCGGGACTAGTGCAGATACGCAGTATTTT

clone size: NA
D gene: NA
V gene: TRBV21-1
J gene: TRBJ2-7
CDR3 protein: CASSKVSGRPTIYEQYF
CDR3 DNA: TGTGCCAGCAGCAAAGTAAGCGGGCGACCAACTATCTACGAGCAGTACTTC

clone size: NA
D gene: NA
V gene: TRBV4-2
J gene: TRBJ2-6
CDR3 protein: CASSQQTTGANVLTF
CDR3 DNA: TGTGCCAGCAGCCAACAGACTACTGGGGCCAACGTCCTGACTTTC

clone size: once
D gene: TRBD1
V gene: TRBV19
J gene: TRBJ2-1
CDR3 protein: CASSQTGVTYNEQFF
CDR3 DNA: TGTGCCAGTAGTCAGACAGGGGTGACCTACAATGAGCAGTTCTTC

clone size: NA
D gene: NA
V gene: TRBV2
J gene: TRBJ2-6
CDR3 protein: CASRDTPTGANVLTF
CDR3 DNA: TGTGCCAGCAGGGACACCCCCACTGGGGCCAACGTCCTGACTTTC

clone size: NA
D gene: NA
V gene: TRBV18
J gene: TRBJ1-5
CDR3 protein: CASSPFGVTQPQHF
CDR3 DNA: TGTGCCAGCTCACCGTTCGGGGTTACTCAGCCCCAGCATTTT

clone size: once
D gene: NA
V gene: TRBV7-8
J gene: TRBJ2-2
CDR3 protein: CASSSGTWRDRRGNTGELFF
CDR3 DNA: TGTGCCAGCAGCTCAGGGACTTGGCGGGATAGAAGGGGGAACACCGGGGAGCTGTTTTTT

clone size: NA
D gene: TRBD2
V gene: TRBV18
J gene: TRBJ2-7
CDR3 protein: CASSQGLADAYEQYF
CDR3 DNA: TGTGCCAGCTCACAGGGACTAGCGGACGCCTACGAGCAGTACTTC

clone size: NA
D gene: NA
V gene: TRBV7-3
J gene: TRBJ2-3
CDR3 protein: CASRQAGTTDTQYF
CDR3 DNA: TGTGCCAGCAGACAAGCGGGTACCACAGATACGCAGTATTTT

clone size: NA
D gene: TRBD2
V gene: TRBV7-2
J gene: TRBJ2-7
CDR3 protein: CASSLAALAGGGEQYF
CDR3 DNA: TGTGCCAGCAGCTTGGCCGCACTAGCGGGTGGGGGGGAGCAGTACTTC

clone size: NA
D gene: TRBD2
V gene: TRBV11-3
J gene: TRBJ2-7
CDR3 protein: CARSGPAPGREADSYEQYF
CDR3 DNA: TGTGCCAGATCTGGGCCGGCACCAGGGCGGGAGGCCGACTCCTACGAGCAGTACTTC

clone size: NA
D gene: TRBD1
V gene: TRBV6-1
J gene: TRBJ2-7
CDR3 protein: CASSALMGQGLVQYF
CDR3 DNA: TGTGCCAGCAGTGCCTTGATGGGACAGGGGCTTGTGCAGTACTTC

clone size: NA
D gene: NA
V gene: TRBV2
J gene: TRBJ1-6
CDR3 protein: CASSLDSNSYNSPLHF
CDR3 DNA: TGTGCCAGCAGTCTCGACTCAAACTCCTATAATTCACCCCTCCACTTT

clone size: NA
D gene: TRBD1
V gene: TRBV15
J gene: TRBJ2-6
CDR3 protein: CATSRDLRKQRTGVFSGANVLTF
CDR3 DNA: TGTGCCACCAGCAGAGATTTACGAAAGCAACGGACAGGGGTCTTCTCTGGGGCCAACGTCCTGACTTTC

clone size: NA
D gene: NA
V gene: TRBV7-2
J gene: TRBJ1-5
CDR3 protein: CASSLQPQAQPQHF
CDR3 DNA: TGTGCCAGCAGCTTACAACCCCAAGCTCAGCCCCAGCATTTT

clone size: NA
D gene: NA
V gene: TRBV2
J gene: TRBJ1-1
CDR3 protein: CASSEVAGAAFF
CDR3 DNA: TGTGCCAGCAGTGAAGTCGCGGGGGCAGCTTTCTTT

clone size: NA
D gene: TRBD1
V gene: TRBV7-2
J gene: TRBJ1-2
CDR3 protein: CASSQDRVGYTF
CDR3 DNA: TGTGCCAGCAGCCAGGACAGGGTTGGCTACACCTTC

clone size: NA
D gene: NA
V gene: TRBV6-1
J gene: TRBJ1-5
CDR3 protein: CASRADGDQPQHF
CDR3 DNA: TGTGCCAGCAGGGCGGACGGGGATCAGCCCCAGCATTTT

clone size: NA
D gene: NA
V gene: TRBV7-9
J gene: TRBJ2-5
CDR3 protein: CASSLLQETQYF
CDR3 DNA: TGTGCCAGCAGCTTACTCCAAGAGACCCAGTACTTC

clone size: NA
D gene: TRBD1
V gene: TRBV5-1
J gene: TRBJ2-5
CDR3 protein: CASSPGQGQETQYF
CDR3 DNA: TGCGCCAGCAGCCCAGGACAGGGCCAAGAGACCCAGTACTTC

clone size: NA
D gene: NA
V gene: TRBV28
J gene: TRBJ1-4
CDR3 protein: CASRGLGALTATNEKLFF
CDR3 DNA: TGTGCCAGCAGGGGACTCGGGGCACTTACCGCAACTAATGAAAAACTGTTTTTT

clone size: once
D gene: NA
V gene: TRBV5-4
J gene: TRBJ2-5
CDR3 protein: CASSLEASQETQYF
CDR3 DNA: TGTGCCAGCAGCTTGGAAGCGTCCCAAGAGACCCAGTACTTC

clone size: NA
D gene: NA
V gene: TRBV19
J gene: TRBJ2-7
CDR3 protein: CASSIVAAVSSYEQYF
CDR3 DNA: TGTGCCAGTAGTATAGTCGCGGCAGTGTCCTCCTACGAGCAGTACTTC

clone size: NA
D gene: NA
V gene: TRBV5-5
J gene: TRBJ1-1
CDR3 protein: CASSLVGQGTTEAFF
CDR3 DNA: TGTGCCAGCAGCTTGGTAGGGCAGGGAACCACTGAAGCTTTCTTT

clone size: NA
D gene: NA
V gene: TRBV14
J gene: TRBJ1-2
CDR3 protein: CASSQGGVPYGYTF
CDR3 DNA: TGTGCCAGCAGCCAAGGGGGGGTCCCCTATGGCTACACCTTC

clone size: NA
D gene: NA
V gene: TRBV7-9
J gene: TRBJ2-7
CDR3 protein: CASSSTTGSYEQYF
CDR3 DNA: TGTGCCAGCAGCTCAACTACAGGTTCCTACGAGCAGTACTTC

clone size: NA
D gene: NA
V gene: TRBV6-4
J gene: TRBJ1-2
CDR3 protein: CASSVWSGRGNYGYTF
CDR3 DNA: TGTGCCAGCAGTGTCTGGTCGGGGAGGGGCAACTATGGCTACACCTTC

clone size: NA
D gene: NA
V gene: TRBV11-2
J gene: TRBJ1-2
CDR3 protein: CASSLDRRGGGNGYTF
CDR3 DNA: TGTGCCAGCAGCTTAGATCGGCGGGGCGGGGGCAATGGCTACACCTTC

clone size: NA
D gene: TRBD1
V gene: TRBV6-5
J gene: TRBJ1-2
CDR3 protein: CASRQRDSNYGYTF
CDR3 DNA: TGTGCCAGCAGACAACGGGACAGTAACTATGGCTACACCTTC

clone size: NA
D gene: NA
V gene: TRBV2
J gene: TRBJ1-3
CDR3 protein: CASRLQGSGNTIYF
CDR3 DNA: TGTGCCAGCAGGCTACAGGGCTCTGGAAACACCATATATTTT

clone size: NA
D gene: NA
V gene: TRBV9
J gene: TRBJ2-6
CDR3 protein: CASSAGPGANVLTF
CDR3 DNA: TGTGCCAGCAGCGCAGGGCCTGGGGCCAACGTCCTGACTTTC

clone size: once
D gene: NA
V gene: TRBV2
J gene: TRBJ2-3
CDR3 protein: CASSDLAKDTQYF
CDR3 DNA: TGTGCCAGCAGTGACCTAGCAAAAGATACGCAGTATTTT

clone size: NA
D gene: TRBD2
V gene: TRBV19
J gene: TRBJ2-5
CDR3 protein: CASSPRLAGDQETQYF
CDR3 DNA: TGTGCCAGTAGTCCCAGACTAGCGGGGGACCAAGAGACCCAGTACTTC

clone size: NA
D gene: NA
V gene: TRBV7-8
J gene: TRBJ2-5
CDR3 protein: CASSYRRVQETQYF
CDR3 DNA: TGTGCCAGCAGCTATCGACGGGTCCAAGAGACCCAGTACTTC

clone size: NA
D gene: NA
V gene: TRBV21-1
J gene: TRBJ1-5
CDR3 protein: CASSKEGTVGRGRQPQHF
CDR3 DNA: TGTGCCAGCAGCAAAGAGGGGACAGTCGGGAGGGGTCGTCAGCCCCAGCATTTT

clone size: NA
D gene: NA
V gene: TRBV6-5
J gene: TRBJ2-7
CDR3 protein: CASRRDSYEQYF
CDR3 DNA: TGTGCCAGTCGTAGAGATTCCTACGAGCAGTACTTC

clone size: once
D gene: NA
V gene: TRBV28
J gene: TRBJ1-2
CDR3 protein: CASSLGVNYGYTF
CDR3 DNA: TGTGCCAGCAGTTTAGGAGTGAACTATGGCTACACCTTC

clone size: NA
D gene: TRBD1
V gene: TRBV19
J gene: TRBJ1-6
CDR3 protein: CASSTGTGASYNSPLHF
CDR3 DNA: TGTGCCAGTAGTACCGGGACAGGGGCATCCTATAATTCACCCCTCCACTTT

clone size: NA
D gene: TRBD2
V gene: TRBV7-9
J gene: TRBJ2-2
CDR3 protein: CASSSLVSKRGGIGELFF
CDR3 DNA: TGTGCCAGCAGCTCCCTGGTTTCGAAGCGGGGGGGCATCGGGGAGCTGTTTTTT

clone size: NA
D gene: NA
V gene: TRBV7-2
J gene: TRBJ2-7
CDR3 protein: CASRLGPAGRGNYEQYF
CDR3 DNA: TGTGCCAGCAGATTAGGCCCAGCGGGTAGAGGGAACTACGAGCAGTACTTC

clone size: NA
D gene: NA
V gene: TRBV25-1
J gene: TRBJ2-3
CDR3 protein: CASSQGTDTQYF
CDR3 DNA: TGTGCCAGCAGCCAGGGCACAGATACGCAGTATTTT

clone size: NA
D gene: NA
V gene: TRBV27
J gene: TRBJ2-3
CDR3 protein: CASSPGRWQGSDTQYF
CDR3 DNA: TGTGCCAGCAGCCCTGGAAGGTGGCAGGGGTCAGATACGCAGTATTTT

clone size: NA
D gene: NA
V gene: TRBV18
J gene: TRBJ1-2
CDR3 protein: CASSPELGASRGYTF
CDR3 DNA: TGTGCCAGCTCACCGGAACTGGGGGCAAGTCGTGGCTACACCTTC

clone size: NA
D gene: TRBD1
V gene: TRBV6-1
J gene: TRBJ1-4
CDR3 protein: CASSASPDREMFF
CDR3 DNA: TGTGCCAGCAGTGCCTCACCTGACAGGGAAATGTTTTTT

clone size: NA
D gene: TRBD1
V gene: TRBV19
J gene: TRBJ1-4
CDR3 protein: CAIPGQGEREGEKLFF
CDR3 DNA: TGTGCCATTCCGGGACAGGGGGAAAGGGAGGGTGAAAAACTGTTTTTT

clone size: few
D gene: TRBD1
V gene: TRBV5-1
J gene: TRBJ2-7
CDR3 protein: CASSWDRGTYEQYF
CDR3 DNA: TGCGCCAGCAGCTGGGACAGGGGAACCTACGAGCAGTACTTC

clone size: once
D gene: NA
V gene: TRBV10-2
J gene: TRBJ2-7
CDR3 protein: CASSEPSLSYEQYF
CDR3 DNA: TGCGCCAGCAGTGAGCCGAGTTTGTCCTACGAGCAGTACTTC

clone size: NA
D gene: NA
V gene: TRBV5-1
J gene: TRBJ2-7
CDR3 protein: CASSLEWSIGGSYEQYF
CDR3 DNA: TGCGCCAGCAGCTTGGAGTGGTCTATTGGAGGGTCCTACGAGCAGTACTTC